The clone carrying this TCR beta chain was seen a handful of times. Its matching antigen is unknown. The sample belongs to a study of vaccination and CD4 T cells after COVID-19. The Oncomine TCR Beta short-read assay was what sequenced the DNA obtained from cultured CD4+ T cells. Cultured CD4+ T cells yielded the extracted genomic DNA. In TCRdb, the PCR reads were re-called with MiXCR into one record per CDR3 protein. The repertoire holds some 22,000 distinct CDR3 sequences, with under 65% as singletons. CDR3 length: 17 amino acids. V lost 4 bases, J lost 0 bases, and 18 bases lay in between. Germline CDR1 is SEHNR and CDR2 is FQNEAQ (reference sequence). Treatment of the sample: roughly 10-day PBMC culture with coronavirus spike peptide pools or control peptides (ViraFEST assay). Study-level points and caveats: Data came from relatively few convalescent patients and lacked early post-infection timepoints.

This receptor was obtained from a human donor who had recovered from COVID-19. Sequenced sample: CD4+ T cells from blood, cultured in vitro. The J gene is TRBJ1-1, the V gene TRBV7-9, with D perhaps TRBD1 (6 bases). CDR3 nucleotides: TGTGCCAGCAGCTCGAGGACAGACAGAATAATGAACACTGAAGCTTTCTTT. Amino acid sequence: CASSSRTDRIMNTEAFF.